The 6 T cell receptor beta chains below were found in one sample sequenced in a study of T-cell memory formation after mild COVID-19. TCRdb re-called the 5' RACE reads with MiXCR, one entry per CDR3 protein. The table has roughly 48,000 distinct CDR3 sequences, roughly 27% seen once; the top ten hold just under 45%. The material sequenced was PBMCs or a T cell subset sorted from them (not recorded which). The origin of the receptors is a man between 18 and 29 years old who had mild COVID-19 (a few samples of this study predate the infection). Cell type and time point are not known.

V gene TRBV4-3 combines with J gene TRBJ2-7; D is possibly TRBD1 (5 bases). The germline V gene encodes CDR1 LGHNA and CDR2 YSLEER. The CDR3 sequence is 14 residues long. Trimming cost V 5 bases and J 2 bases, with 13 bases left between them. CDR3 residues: CASSARQGTYEQYF. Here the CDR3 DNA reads TGCGCCAGCAGCGCGCGGCAGGGTACCTACGAGCAGTACTTC.

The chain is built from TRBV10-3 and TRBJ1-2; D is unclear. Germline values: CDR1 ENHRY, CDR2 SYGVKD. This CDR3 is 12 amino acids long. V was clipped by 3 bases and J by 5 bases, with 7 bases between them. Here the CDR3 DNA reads TGTGCCATCAGTGACTCCAGTTATGGCTACACCTTC. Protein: CAISDSSYGYTF.

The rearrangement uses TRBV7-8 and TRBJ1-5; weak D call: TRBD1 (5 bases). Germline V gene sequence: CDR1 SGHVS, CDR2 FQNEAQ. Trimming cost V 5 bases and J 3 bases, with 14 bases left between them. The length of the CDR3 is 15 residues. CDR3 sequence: CASSRGEQLNQPQHF. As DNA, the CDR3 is TGTGCCAGCAGCCGGGGGGAACAGCTCAATCAGCCCCAGCATTTT.

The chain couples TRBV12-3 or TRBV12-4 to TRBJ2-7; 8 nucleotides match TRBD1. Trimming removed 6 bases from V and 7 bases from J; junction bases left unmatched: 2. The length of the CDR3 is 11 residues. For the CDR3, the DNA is TGTGCCAGCAGGACAGGGGTGGAGCAGTACTTC. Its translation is CASRTGVEQYF.

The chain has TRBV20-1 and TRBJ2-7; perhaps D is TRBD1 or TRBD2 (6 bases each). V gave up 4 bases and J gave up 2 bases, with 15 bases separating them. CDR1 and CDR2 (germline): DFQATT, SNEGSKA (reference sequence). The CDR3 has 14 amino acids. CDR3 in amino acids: CSAMGGLPAYEQYF. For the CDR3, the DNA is TGCAGTGCTATGGGGGGCCTCCCTGCCTACGAGCAGTACTTC.

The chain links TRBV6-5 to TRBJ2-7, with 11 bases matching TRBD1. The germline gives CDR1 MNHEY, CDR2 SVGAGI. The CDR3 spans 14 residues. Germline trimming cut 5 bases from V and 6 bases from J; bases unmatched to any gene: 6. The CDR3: CASSPGQGVFEQYV. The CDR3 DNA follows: TGTGCCAGCAGTCCGGGACAGGGGGTTTTCGAGCAGTACGTC.